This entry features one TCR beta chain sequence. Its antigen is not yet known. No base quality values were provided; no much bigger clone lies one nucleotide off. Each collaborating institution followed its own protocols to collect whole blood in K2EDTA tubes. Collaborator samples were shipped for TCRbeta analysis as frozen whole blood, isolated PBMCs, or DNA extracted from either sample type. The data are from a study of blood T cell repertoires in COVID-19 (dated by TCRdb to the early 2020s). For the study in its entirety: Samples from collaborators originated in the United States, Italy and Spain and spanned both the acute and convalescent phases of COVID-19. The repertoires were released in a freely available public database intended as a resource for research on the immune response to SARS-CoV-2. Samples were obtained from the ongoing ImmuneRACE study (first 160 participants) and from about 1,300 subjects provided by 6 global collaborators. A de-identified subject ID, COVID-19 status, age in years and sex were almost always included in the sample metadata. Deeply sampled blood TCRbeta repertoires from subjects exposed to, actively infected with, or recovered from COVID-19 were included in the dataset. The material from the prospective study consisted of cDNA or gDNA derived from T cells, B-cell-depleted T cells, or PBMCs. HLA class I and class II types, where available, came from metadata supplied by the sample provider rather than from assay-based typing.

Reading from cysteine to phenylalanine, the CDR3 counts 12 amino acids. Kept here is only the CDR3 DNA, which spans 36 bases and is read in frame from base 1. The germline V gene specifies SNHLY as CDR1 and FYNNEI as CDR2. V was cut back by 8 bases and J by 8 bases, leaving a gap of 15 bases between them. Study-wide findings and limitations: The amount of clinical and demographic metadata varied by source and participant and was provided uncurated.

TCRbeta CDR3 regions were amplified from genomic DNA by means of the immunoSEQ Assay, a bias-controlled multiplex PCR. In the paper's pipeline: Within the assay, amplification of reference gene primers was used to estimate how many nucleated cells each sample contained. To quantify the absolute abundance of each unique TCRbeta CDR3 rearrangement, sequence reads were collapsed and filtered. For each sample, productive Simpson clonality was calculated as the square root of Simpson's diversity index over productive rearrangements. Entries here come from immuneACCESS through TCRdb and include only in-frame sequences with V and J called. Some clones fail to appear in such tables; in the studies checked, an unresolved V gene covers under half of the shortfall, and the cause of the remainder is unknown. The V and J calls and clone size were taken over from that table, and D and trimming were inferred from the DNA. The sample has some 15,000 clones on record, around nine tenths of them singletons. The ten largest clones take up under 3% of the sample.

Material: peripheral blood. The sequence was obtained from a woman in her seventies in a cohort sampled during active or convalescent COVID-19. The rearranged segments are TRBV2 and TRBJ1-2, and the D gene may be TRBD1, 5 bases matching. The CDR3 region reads CASRRVLEGYTF. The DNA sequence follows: TGTGCCAGCCGCAGGGTATTGGAGGGCTACACCTTC. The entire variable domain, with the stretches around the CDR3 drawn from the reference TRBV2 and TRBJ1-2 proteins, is EPEVTQTPSHQVTQMGQEVILRCVPISNHLYFYWYRQILGQKVEFLVSFYNNEISEKSEIFDDQFSVERPDGSNFTLKIRSTKLEDSAMYFCASRRVLEGYTFGSGTRLTVV.